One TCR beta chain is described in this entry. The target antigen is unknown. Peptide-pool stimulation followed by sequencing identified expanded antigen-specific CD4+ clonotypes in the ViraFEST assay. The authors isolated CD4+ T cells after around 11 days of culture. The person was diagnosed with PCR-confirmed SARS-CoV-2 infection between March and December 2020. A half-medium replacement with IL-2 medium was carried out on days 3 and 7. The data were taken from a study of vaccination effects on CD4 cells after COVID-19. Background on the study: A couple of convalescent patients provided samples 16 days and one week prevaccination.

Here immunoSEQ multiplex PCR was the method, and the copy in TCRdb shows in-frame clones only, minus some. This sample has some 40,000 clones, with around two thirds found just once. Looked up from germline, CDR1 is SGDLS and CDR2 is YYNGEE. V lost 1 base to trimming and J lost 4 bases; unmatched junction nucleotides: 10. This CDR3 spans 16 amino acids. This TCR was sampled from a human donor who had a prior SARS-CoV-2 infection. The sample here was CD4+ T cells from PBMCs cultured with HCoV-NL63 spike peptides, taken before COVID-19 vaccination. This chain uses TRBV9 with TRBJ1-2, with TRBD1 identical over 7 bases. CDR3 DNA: TGTGCCAGCAGCGTAAGTCGGACAGGAGTAACCTATGGCTACACCTTC. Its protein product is CASSVSRTGVTYGYTF.